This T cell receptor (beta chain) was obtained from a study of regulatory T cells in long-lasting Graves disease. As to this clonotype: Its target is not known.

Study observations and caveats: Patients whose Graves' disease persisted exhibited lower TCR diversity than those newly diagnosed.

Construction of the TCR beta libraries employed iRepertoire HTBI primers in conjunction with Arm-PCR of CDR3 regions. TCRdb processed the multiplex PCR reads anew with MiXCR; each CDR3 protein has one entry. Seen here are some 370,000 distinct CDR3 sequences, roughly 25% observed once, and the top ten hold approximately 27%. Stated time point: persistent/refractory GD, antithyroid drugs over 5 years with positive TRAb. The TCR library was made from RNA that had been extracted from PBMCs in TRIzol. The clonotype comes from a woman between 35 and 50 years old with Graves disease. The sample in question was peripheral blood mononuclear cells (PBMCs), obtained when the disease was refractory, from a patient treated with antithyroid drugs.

The CDR3 spells CASGGAPNTEAFF. CDR3 sequence (DNA): TGTGCCAGCGGCGGTGCACCGAACACTGAAGCTTTCTTT. The rearrangement links TRBV5-4 to TRBJ1-1; D remains unclear. Trimming pared 7 bases from V and 1 base from J, leaving 11 bases between. The germline V gene has CDR1 SGHNT and CDR2 YYREEE (reference sequence). The CDR3 runs 13 residues.